What follows are 27 T cell receptor beta chains derived from one specimen sequenced in a study of blood T cell repertoires in COVID-19. Sequenced by immunoSEQ multiplex PCR; TCRdb stores in-frame clones only, minus some. Here the sample spans roughly 200,000 clones, around nine tenths being singletons. Sequencing input: peripheral blood. The origin of the receptors is a man in his sixties who had recovered from COVID-19.

The chain couples TRBV30 to TRBJ1-2, with a possible D match to TRBD1 (5 bases). Germline assignment: CDR1 GTSNPN and CDR2 SVGIG (reference sequence). CDR3 length equals 16 residues. V gave up 0 bases and J gave up 2 bases, with 16 bases separating them. DNA of the CDR3: TGTGCCTGGAGTGTACGGCTGCGGGGACGCAACTATGGCTACACCTTC. Its translation is CAWSVRLRGRNYGYTF.

The chain joins TRBV5-1 to TRBJ1-4; TRBD1 might be the D (6 bases). Germline lookup yields CDR1 SGHRS and CDR2 YFSETQ. Trimming cost V 4 bases and J 0 bases, with 10 bases left between them. The CDR3 extends over 15 amino acids. The CDR3 reads CASSPTGATNEKLFF. The CDR3 DNA reads as TGCGCCAGCAGCCCGACAGGTGCAACTAATGAAAAACTGTTTTTT.

This chain joins TRBV6-6 and TRBJ1-1, with D possibly being TRBD1 (6 bases). Deletions cut 11 bases from V and 8 bases from J, with 12 bases between. The CDR3 contains 10 residues. CDR1 and CDR2 (germline): MNHNY, SVGAGI (reference sequence). The chain's CDR3 is CALGGAEAFF. CDR3 nucleotides: TGTGCCCTCGGGGGGGCCGAAGCTTTCTTT.

The chain links TRBV30 to TRBJ1-2; perhaps TRBD1 as D (6 bases). The V end was cut by 8 bases, the J end by 5 bases, with 18 bases between. The CDR3 loop spans 13 amino acids. Germline V gives CDR1 GTSNPN, CDR2 SVGIG (reference sequence). The CDR3 spells CAQTSGTRYGYTF. The CDR3 coding sequence is TGTGCCCAGACATCCGGGACAAGGTATGGCTACACCTTC.

In its sample, this clone was seen once. V gene TRBV18 combines with J gene TRBJ2-1, with D tentatively TRBD2 (6 bases). V was cut by 6 bases and J by 5 bases, with 17 bases left in between. Germline CDR1 is KGHSH and CDR2 is LQKENI. The CDR3 consists of 15 residues. The CDR3 region has the DNA TGTGCCAGCTCGAAACCTCTGGCGGGAAACAATGAGCAGTTCTTC. This translates into CASSKPLAGNNEQFF.

This chain joins TRBV10-1 and TRBJ2-3, with D perhaps TRBD2 (6 bases). The germline gives CDR1 WNHNN, CDR2 SYGVQD (reference sequence). Trimming shortened V by 5 bases and J by 0 bases, and 15 bases separated the two germline ends. The CDR3 contains 16 residues. CDR3 amino acids: CASSLGGLISTDTQYF. CDR3 DNA: TGCGCCAGCAGTCTGGGGGGACTGATAAGCACAGATACGCAGTATTTT.

The rearrangement uses TRBV4-3 and TRBJ2-4; possibly TRBD1 for D (5 bases). The V gene lost 0 bases and the J gene lost 5 bases, with 11 bases spanning the gap. The V gene's germline CDR1 is LGHNA and CDR2 YSLEER. There are 15 residues in the CDR3. The CDR3 coding sequence is TGCGCCAGCAGCCAAGAGGATACAGGAGAAAACATTCAGTACTTC. This encodes CASSQEDTGENIQYF.

This sequence joins TRBV21-1 and TRBJ1-5; TRBD1, the D gene given by the table, was not confirmed from the DNA. TRBV21-1 is annotated as a pseudogene. CDR3 length equals 14 residues. This CDR3 reads CASSARYRGQPQHF. CDR3 DNA: TGTGCCAGCAGCGCTCGGTACAGGGGCCAGCCCCAGCATTTT.

The chain couples TRBV28 to TRBJ2-5; 8 bases line up with TRBD1. CDR1 MDHEN and CDR2 SYDVKM come from the germline V gene. The J segment lost 2 bases and the V segment lost 2 bases, leaving 7 bases of the junction unmatched. The CDR3 covers 16 residues. The CDR3, as DNA: TGTGCCAGCAGTTTAACAGGACAGGGTGTACAAGAGACCCAGTACTTC. Amino acid sequence: CASSLTGQGVQETQYF.

The rearrangement uses TRBV7-3 and TRBJ2-5; 8 nucleotides align to TRBD1. Trimming at V came to 5 bases and at J to 4 bases, leaving 9 bases not matched to a gene. Germline CDR1 is SGHTA and CDR2 is FQGTGA. This CDR3 comprises 15 residues. Written as DNA, the CDR3 is TGTGCCAGCAGCCCAGGGGGCACGCGTTCAGAGACCCAGTACTTC. This encodes CASSPGGTRSETQYF. Full variable domain (outside the CDR3, taken from reference TRBV7-3 and TRBJ2-5): GAGVSQTPSNKVTEKGKYVELRCDPISGHTALYWYRQSLGQGPEFLIYFQGTGAADDSGLPNDRFFAVRPEGSVSTLKIQRTERGDSAVYLCASSPGGTRSETQYFGPGTRLLVL.

This chain links TRBV5-1 with TRBJ2-7; D perhaps matches TRBD1 (5 bases). Trimming removed 0 bases at V and 2 bases at J, with 12 bases between. Germline lookup yields CDR1 SGHRS and CDR2 YFSETQ. This CDR3 contains 15 residues. For the CDR3, the DNA is TGCGCCAGCAGCTTGGTGGAGCAGGGAACCTACGAGCAGTACTTC. The encoded protein is CASSLVEQGTYEQYF.

This clone was observed a handful of times. The chain combines TRBV5-4 with TRBJ1-4; D may be TRBD1 (6 bases). Trimming removed 3 bases at V and 8 bases at J, with 17 bases between. CDR1 is SGHNT and CDR2 is YYREEE in the germline V gene (reference sequence). This CDR3 is 15 amino acids long. The CDR3 region has the DNA TGTGCCAGCAGCTCGCAACAGGGCGGTGAAGAAAAACTGTTTTTT. It is translated as CASSSQQGGEEKLFF.

This clone was observed once. The V call is TRBV5-4, the J call TRBJ1-1; 8 positions match TRBD1. Trimming removed 4 bases from V and 8 bases from J; junction bases left unmatched: 10. Germline V gives CDR1 SGHNT, CDR2 YYREEE (reference sequence). The CDR3 has 14 amino acids. The CDR3, as DNA: TGTGCCAGCAGCACAGGGGGAAATCAAGCGGAAGCTTTCTTT. It translates to CASSTGGNQAEAFF.

The chain has TRBV18 and TRBJ1-1, with D perhaps TRBD1 (5 bases). Germline V lookup: CDR1 KGHSH, CDR2 LQKENI. Trimming took 4 bases from V and 8 from J, leaving 14 bases between them. This CDR3 comprises 13 residues. DNA of the CDR3: TGTGCCAGCTCACGAGCACAGGACCGGGAAGCTTTCTTT. It encodes CASSRAQDREAFF.

The chain uses TRBV3-1 (or the pseudogene TRBV3-2) and TRBJ2-2, with TRBD1 matching 9 bases. J gave up 4 bases and V 3 bases, and 9 bases lay outside the gene matches. CDR3 length equals 17 residues. Looked up from germline, CDR1 is LGHDT and CDR2 is YNNKEL (reference sequence). CDR3 in amino acids: CASSQSGTGRSTGELFF. The CDR3 nucleotides are TGTGCCAGCAGCCAGTCCGGGACAGGGAGGTCCACCGGGGAGCTGTTTTTT.

The V call is TRBV5-1, the J call TRBJ2-3; TRBD2 is a possible D gene (6 bases). The V end lost 3 bases, the J end lost 0 bases, and 11 bases lay between the germline ends. CDR1 is SGHRS, CDR2 YFSETQ, per germline. The CDR3 runs to 15 residues. The CDR3 region is CASSWDFTSTDTQYF. The CDR3 DNA sequence: TGCGCCAGCAGCTGGGACTTCACTAGCACAGATACGCAGTATTTT.

This clone was detected a few times. This chain connects TRBV27 to TRBJ1-3, with a weak D call TRBD1 (6 bases). This CDR3 is 14 amino acids long. V gave up 7 bases and J gave up 1 base, with 11 bases separating them. Germline V CDR1 and CDR2: MNHEY, SMNVEV (reference sequence). CDR3 region: CASKLRGSGNTIYF. For the CDR3, the DNA is TGTGCCAGCAAACTAAGGGGGTCTGGAAACACCATATATTTT.

The V gene is TRBV3-1 (or the pseudogene TRBV3-2), the J gene TRBJ2-6, with 7 bases aligning to TRBD1. This CDR3 is 15 amino acids long. After removal of 6 bases from V and 0 bases from J, the junction contained 2 bases not matched to a gene. CDR1 LGHDT and CDR2 YNNKEL come from the germline V gene (reference sequence). CDR3 nucleotide sequence: TGTGCCAGCAGTCCAGGGGGCTCTGGGGCCAACGTCCTGACTTTC. This codes for CASSPGGSGANVLTF.

V gene TRBV29-1 combines with J gene TRBJ2-3, with 13 bases matching TRBD2. The CDR3 totals 15 residues. The junction had 4 bases not matched to a gene; V was cut back by 7 bases and J by 0 bases. Germline assignment: CDR1 SQVTM and CDR2 ANQGSEA. CDR3 sequence (DNA): TGCAGCGCCGCGGGACTAGCGGGAAGCACAGATACGCAGTATTTT. The encoded protein is CSAAGLAGSTDTQYF.

The genes are TRBV5-1 and TRBJ1-1, with 7 bases identical to TRBD1. This CDR3 spans 17 amino acids. Germline loops: CDR1 SGHRS, CDR2 YFSETQ. V gave up 3 bases and J gave up 0 bases; unmatched junction bases: 11. CDR3 coding DNA: TGCGCCAGCAGCTGGGGACAGCCGAGGGACATGAACACTGAAGCTTTCTTT. This sequence encodes CASSWGQPRDMNTEAFF.

The J gene is TRBJ2-5, the V gene TRBV5-5; D remains ambiguous. Germline loops: CDR1 SGHKS, CDR2 YYEKEE (reference sequence). The CDR3 totals 15 residues. V lost 1 base and J 4 bases, leaving 14 bases between the germline ends. The CDR3 DNA follows: TGTGCCAGCAGCTTGTCCACCCACCCGGGAGAGACCCAGTACTTC. It codes for CASSLSTHPGETQYF.

The CDR3 reads CAVYFTEAFF. Written as DNA, the CDR3 is TGTGCCGTATACTTCACTGAAGCTTTCTTT. The V call is TRBV30, the J call TRBJ1-1; D gene ambiguous. This CDR3 has 10 residues. Germline V gene data show CDR1 as GTSNPN and CDR2 as SVGIG (reference sequence). Trimming stripped 8 bases from V and 4 bases from J, with 8 bases between.

The chain is built from TRBV3-1 (or the pseudogene TRBV3-2) and TRBJ1-3, with D tentatively TRBD1 (5 bases). Trimming removed 4 bases from V and 0 bases from J, with 13 bases in between. Germline values: CDR1 LGHDT, CDR2 YNNKEL (reference sequence). This CDR3 region has 16 residues. The CDR3 reads CASSLFRDSSGNTIYF. In DNA form, the CDR3 reads TGTGCCAGCAGCCTCTTCCGGGACTCCTCTGGAAACACCATATATTTT.

The V call is TRBV19, the J call TRBJ2-1, with D uncertain. In germline, CDR1 is LNHDA, CDR2 SQIVND (reference sequence). The CDR3 runs 14 residues. Trimming pared 7 bases from V and 0 bases from J, leaving 10 bases between. CDR3 nucleotide sequence: TGTGCCAGTACCACCGGGTCCTCCTACAATGAGCAGTTCTTC. It encodes CASTTGSSYNEQFF.

This clone was counted ten times or more. For the CDR3, the DNA is TGTGCCAGTAGTGAACAGGGTAGTCAGCCCCAGCATTTT. Translation gives CASSEQGSQPQHF. The V call is TRBV19, the J call TRBJ1-5; D is perhaps TRBD1 (6 bases). Trimming stripped 5 bases from V and 6 bases from J, with 11 bases between. Germline V lookup: CDR1 LNHDA, CDR2 SQIVND (reference sequence). This CDR3 has 13 residues.

This chain's CDR3 is CASRFGTGDGYTF. In DNA form, the CDR3 reads TGTGCCAGTAGGTTTGGGACAGGGGACGGCTACACCTTC. The chain joins TRBV19 to TRBJ1-2; 10 bases map to TRBD1. The CDR3 contains 13 residues. The germline CDR1 and CDR2 sequences are LNHDA and SQIVND (reference sequence). Trimming removed 6 bases from V and 8 bases from J; junction bases left unmatched: 6.

The chain uses TRBV30 and TRBJ1-1, with D possibly TRBD1 on 6 matching bases. The CDR3 has 14 amino acids. The V gene lost 3 bases and the J gene lost 7 bases, with 18 bases spanning the gap. Germline V gene sequence: CDR1 GTSNPN, CDR2 SVGIG (reference sequence). CDR3 residues: CAWSGRSTGVEAFF. CDR3 in DNA: TGTGCCTGGAGCGGAAGATCGACAGGAGTTGAAGCTTTCTTT.